A single sample gave rise to the 2 T cell receptor beta chains below, sequenced in a study. Amplification of TRBV12-4/TRBJ1-2 clonotypes used adaptor-ligated barcode primers. TCRdb itself ran the multiplex PCR reads through MiXCR, one entry per CDR3 protein. Of roughly 1,000 distinct CDR3 sequences listed, about 5.8% are singletons. The material sequenced was memory CD4+ T cells sorted from blood. Subset reported: memory CD4+ T cells, CD4+CD45RO+CD25-. All receptors come from a female donor with breast cancer.

This clonotype qualifies as medium-sized. CDR3 in DNA: TGTGCCAGCAGCGGAGCCGGACATATCTATGGCTACACCTTC. This gives the protein CASSGAGHIYGYTF. The gene calls are TRBV12-3 or TRBV12-4 and TRBJ1-2, with D tentatively TRBD1 (5 bases). The CDR3 runs 14 residues. Trimming pared 6 bases from V and 4 bases from J, leaving 15 bases between.

By proportion, this clonotype is medium-sized. The J gene is TRBJ1-2, the V gene TRBV12-3 or TRBV12-4; D uncertain. The CDR3 consists of 13 residues. V shed 9 bases and J shed 3 bases, with 14 bases lying between them. CDR3 sequence: CASVGRTDYGYTF. DNA for the CDR3: TGTGCCAGTGTTGGACGGACGGACTATGGCTACACCTTC.